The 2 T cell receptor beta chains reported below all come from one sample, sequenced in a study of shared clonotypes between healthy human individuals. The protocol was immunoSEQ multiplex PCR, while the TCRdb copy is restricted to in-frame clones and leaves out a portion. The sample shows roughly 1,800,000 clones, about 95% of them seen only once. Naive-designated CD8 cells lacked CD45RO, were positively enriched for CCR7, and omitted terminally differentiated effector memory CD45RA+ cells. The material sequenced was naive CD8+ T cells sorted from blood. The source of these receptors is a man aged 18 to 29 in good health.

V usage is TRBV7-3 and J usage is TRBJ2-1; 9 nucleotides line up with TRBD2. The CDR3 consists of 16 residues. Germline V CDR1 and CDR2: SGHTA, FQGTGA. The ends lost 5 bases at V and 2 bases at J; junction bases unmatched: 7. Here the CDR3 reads CASSAASGAAYNEQFF. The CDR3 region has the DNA TGTGCCAGCAGCGCCGCTAGCGGGGCTGCCTACAATGAGCAGTTCTTC.

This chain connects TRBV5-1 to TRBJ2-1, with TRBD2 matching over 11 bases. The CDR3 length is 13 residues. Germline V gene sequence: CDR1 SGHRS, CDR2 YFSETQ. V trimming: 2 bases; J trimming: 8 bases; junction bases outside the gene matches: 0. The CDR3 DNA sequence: TGCGCCAGCAGCTTACTAGCGGGGGATGAGCAGTTCTTC. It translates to CASSLLAGDEQFF.